These T cell receptor beta chains were read from a single sample in a study of radiation and T cells in renal cell carcinoma. Clones were sequenced by immunoSEQ multiplex PCR, and TCRdb holds only the in-frame ones, with some missing. The table lists 70,000 to 100,000 clones, about four fifths of them singletons. The sample consisted of blood, taken from a patient whose treatment included radiotherapy and nephrectomy. The receptors stem from a man in his sixties with renal cell carcinoma. The CDR3 runs from the conserved cysteine through the conserved F or W. The D gene is left open where the match is weak. Expanded clones get a size class; other rows say once, few or many, or leave the size out.

d_gene,j_gene,v_gene,abundance,CDR3aa,CDR3nt
TRBD1,TRBJ1-2,TRBV12-5,.,CASGLMGLTGIRDGYTF,TGTGCTAGTGGTTTAATGGGCTTGACAGGGATTCGGGATGGCTACACCTTC
.,TRBJ2-4,TRBV7-9,few,CASIIQGPLAKNIQYF,TGTGCCAGCATAATTCAAGGACCCTTAGCCAAAAACATTCAGTACTTC
TRBD1,TRBJ1-5,TRBV28,.,CASSLRQGAWGNQPQHF,TGTGCCAGCAGTTTGCGACAGGGGGCTTGGGGCAATCAGCCCCAGCATTTT
.,TRBJ1-1,TRBV28,.,CASDNFAEAFF,TGTGCCAGCGACAACTTCGCTGAAGCTTTCTTT
.,TRBJ2-3,TRBV5-1,.,CASSLEGRVSTDTQYF,TGCGCCAGCAGCTTGGAAGGGAGAGTAAGCACAGATACGCAGTATTTT
.,TRBJ2-7,TRBV30,.,CAWRRHYEQYF,TGTGCCTGGCGCCGTCACTACGAGCAGTACTTC
.,TRBJ2-7,TRBV2,.,CASSPPGHSTYEQYF,TGTGCCAGCAGTCCTCCGGGACACTCTACCTACGAGCAGTACTTC
.,TRBJ2-3,TRBV5-1,.,CASSLEYADTQYF,TGCGCCAGCAGCTTGGAATATGCGGATACGCAGTATTTT
.,TRBJ2-7,TRBV6-7,once,CASSYSGLESSYEQYF,TGTGCCAGCAGTTACTCCGGGCTGGAAAGCTCCTACGAGCAGTACTTC
.,TRBJ1-4,TRBV6-1,.,CASSDWGATNEKLFF,TGTGCCAGCAGTGACTGGGGAGCAACTAATGAAAAACTGTTTTTT
.,TRBJ2-3,TRBV29-1,.,CSVSVDRTDTQYF,TGCAGCGTTTCAGTGGACCGCACAGATACGCAGTATTTT
.,TRBJ2-7,TRBV14,.,CASSPLLGGAMMNEQYF,TGTGCCAGCAGCCCCCTCCTAGGGGGGGCGATGATGAACGAGCAGTACTTC
.,TRBJ2-3,TRBV6-1,.,CASSEGPGRGADTQYF,TGTGCCAGCAGTGAGGGACCGGGTAGGGGGGCAGATACGCAGTATTTT
TRBD1,TRBJ1-1,TRBV19,once,CASSIDGTANTEAFF,TGTGCCAGTAGTATTGACGGGACAGCGAACACTGAAGCTTTCTTT
TRBD1,TRBJ2-7,TRBV5-6,.,CASRRQGSNEQYF,TGTGCCAGCAGGAGACAGGGAAGTAACGAGCAGTACTTC
TRBD1,TRBJ1-2,TRBV6-6,.,CASSRDSNYGYTF,TGTGCCAGCAGTCGGGACAGCAACTATGGCTACACCTTC
.,TRBJ2-7,TRBV7-2,.,CASSPRGTSEQYF,TGTGCCAGCAGCCCCCGGGGGACCTCCGAGCAGTACTTC
.,TRBJ2-7,TRBV7-6,.,CASSSGTLHRDEQYF,TGTGCCAGCAGTTCCGGGACTCTCCATCGCGACGAGCAGTACTTC
.,TRBJ2-2,TRBV6-1,.,CASRGLWNTGELFF,TGTGCCAGTAGGGGACTTTGGAACACCGGGGAGCTGTTTTTT
.,TRBJ1-1,TRBV10-3,.,CAISEDYANTEAFF,TGTGCCATCAGTGAAGATTATGCGAACACTGAAGCTTTCTTT
TRBD1,TRBJ2-7,TRBV7-2,few,CASSSGTGLNEQYF,TGTGCCAGCAGCTCTGGGACAGGGTTGAACGAGCAGTACTTC
.,TRBJ2-4,TRBV6-1,once,CASSEARRVQYF,TGTGCCAGCAGTGAAGCTCGGAGGGTTCAGTACTTC
TRBD1,TRBJ2-7,TRBV6-5,once,CASSPDRVSYEQYF,TGTGCCAGCAGCCCAGACAGGGTTAGCTACGAGCAGTACTTC
.,TRBJ2-6,TRBV27,.,CASSPLVTGANVLTF,TGTGCCAGCAGCCCACTTGTCACTGGGGCCAACGTCCTGACTTTC
TRBD1,TRBJ2-5,TRBV7-9,.,CASSGGQGGEETQYF,TGTGCCAGCAGCGGGGGACAGGGAGGGGAAGAGACCCAGTACTTC
.,TRBJ2-5,TRBV27,.,CASSLYPAQETQYF,TGTGCCAGCAGTTTATATCCGGCCCAAGAGACCCAGTACTTC
.,TRBJ2-3,TRBV2,few,CASSERSDGTQYF,TGTGCCAGCAGTGAAAGGAGCGACGGTACGCAGTATTTT
.,TRBJ2-3,TRBV7-2,few,CASSLPRAGDTQYF,TGTGCCAGCAGCTTACCCAGGGCGGGCGATACGCAGTATTTT
TRBD1,TRBJ1-5,TRBV5-6,few,CASSLGGQGSNQPQHF,TGTGCCAGCAGCTTGGGGGGACAGGGAAGCAATCAGCCCCAGCATTTT
.,TRBJ1-1,TRBV4-1,.,CASSQELYGMGNTEAFF,TGCGCCAGCAGCCAAGAACTCTATGGGATGGGGAACACTGAAGCTTTCTTT
TRBD2,TRBJ2-5,TRBV19,.,CASTPGLALSGGETQYF,TGTGCCAGTACTCCGGGACTAGCGCTTTCTGGGGGAGAGACCCAGTACTTC
TRBD2,TRBJ2-7,TRBV18,few,CASSRLAGGPGDEQYF,TGTGCCAGCTCGCGACTAGCGGGAGGGCCCGGGGACGAGCAGTACTTC
TRBD2,TRBJ2-7,TRBV27,.,CASSSGVGAGGYEQYF,TGTGCCAGCAGTTCGGGTGTTGGAGCGGGAGGCTACGAGCAGTACTTC
.,TRBJ1-2,TRBV5-1,.,CASSLDNYGYTF,TGCGCCAGCAGCTTGGACAACTATGGCTACACCTTC
.,TRBJ1-5,TRBV2,few,CASSARGWNQPQHF,TGTGCCAGCAGCGCGCGGGGATGGAATCAGCCCCAGCATTTT
.,TRBJ1-2,TRBV30,.,CAWSLFPQGPLGYGYTF,TGTGCCTGGAGTCTATTCCCGCAGGGCCCTTTGGGCTATGGCTACACCTTC
TRBD1,TRBJ1-4,TRBV18,once,CASEGQTSEKLFF,TGTGCCAGCGAGGGACAGACCAGTGAAAAACTGTTTTTT
TRBD1,TRBJ2-7,TRBV5-1,.,CASSLRQGAGEQYF,TGCGCCAGCAGCCTTAGACAGGGGGCGGGAGAGCAGTACTTC
TRBD2,TRBJ2-3,TRBV9,.,CASSAGTSGTDTQYF,TGTGCCAGCAGTGCCGGGACTAGCGGGACAGATACGCAGTATTTT
.,TRBJ1-1,TRBV19,few,CASSISGVDTEAFF,TGTGCCAGTAGTATATCAGGGGTTGACACTGAAGCTTTCTTT
.,TRBJ1-2,TRBV27,.,CASSPTRWRGYTF,TGTGCCAGCAGTCCAACCCGGTGGAGGGGCTACACCTTC
.,TRBJ1-2,TRBV1,.,CTSTKGRGPNYGYTF,TGCACCAGCACAAAGGGGAGGGGCCCTAACTATGGCTACACCTTC
TRBD2,TRBJ2-5,TRBV30,.,CACLTGGLAGGPLETQYF,TGTGCCTGTCTAACGGGCGGGCTAGCGGGAGGGCCTTTGGAGACCCAGTACTTC
.,TRBJ1-4,TRBV7-2,once,CASSLGGTNEKLFF,TGTGCCAGCAGCTTAGGAGGAACTAATGAAAAACTGTTTTTT
.,TRBJ2-1,TRBV7-3,.,CASSVSGTYNEQFF,TGTGCCAGCAGCGTTTCGGGAACCTACAATGAGCAGTTCTTC
TRBD1,TRBJ2-2,TRBV5-1,once,CASSDRTGEGGELFF,TGCGCCAGCAGCGACCGGACAGGGGAAGGCGGGGAGCTGTTTTTT
.,TRBJ1-5,TRBV6-1,.,CASSGNQPQHF,TGTGCCAGCAGTGGAAATCAGCCCCAGCATTTT
TRBD2,TRBJ2-7,TRBV19,.,CASSIDAGDSYEQYF,TGTGCCAGTAGTATAGACGCGGGGGACTCCTACGAGCAGTACTTC
.,TRBJ2-1,TRBV6-1,.,CASSEVTGSYNEQFF,TGTGCCAGCAGTGAAGTAACAGGGAGCTACAATGAGCAGTTCTTC
TRBD1,TRBJ2-7,TRBV6-5,.,CASSFRDRGLGEQYF,TGTGCCAGCAGTTTCCGGGACAGGGGGCTCGGCGAGCAGTACTTC
.,TRBJ1-2,TRBV27,many,CASSWGAEAYGYTF,TGTGCCAGCAGTTGGGGGGCAGAGGCCTATGGCTACACCTTC
TRBD2,TRBJ2-4,TRBV5-1,.,CASSSLAGGTVTKNIQYF,TGCGCCAGCAGCTCACTAGCGGGAGGTACGGTGACCAAAAACATTCAGTACTTC
.,TRBJ1-2,TRBV4-1,.,CASSQGGGAAENYGYTF,TGCGCCAGCAGCCAGGGAGGGGGGGCCGCAGAGAACTATGGCTACACCTTC
.,TRBJ2-4,TRBV14,.,CASSQIFGGKNIQYF,TGTGCCAGCAGCCAAATCTTTGGGGGCAAAAACATTCAGTACTTC
TRBD2,TRBJ2-1,TRBV5-1,.,CASSSVAGVYEQFF,TGCGCCAGCAGCTCCGTAGCGGGAGTATATGAGCAGTTCTTC